These T cell receptor beta chains were read from a single sample in a study of CD8 T cells in ankylosing spondylitis. TCRdb redid the calling of the 5' RACE reads with MiXCR, one entry per CDR3 protein. Seen here are approximately 350,000 distinct CDR3 sequences, 14% to 15% observed once, and the top ten hold 0.9% to 1.2%. Sequencing was done on a sample of blood, either unsorted or a sorted T cell fraction (not recorded which). The source is a male donor with ankylosing spondylitis or in good health (not recorded which). Both conserved end residues are part of each CDR3. A D gene is named only where the DNA matches it firmly. The listing skips clone size in some rows; elsewhere it reads once, few, many or a size class.

>TRBJ2-7|TRBV6-5|few|TRBD2
TGTGCCAGCAGTTACTCGGGACTAGCGGGACAGTACGAGCAGTACTTC
CASSYSGLAGQYEQYF
>TRBJ2-7|TRBV6-5|-|-
TGTGCCAGCAGTTACTCCAGGCCACCCGCCTACGAGCAGTACTTC
CASSYSRPPAYEQYF
>TRBJ2-7|TRBV12-3/TRBV12-4|-|-
TGTGCCAGCACCCTGGGCCACTACGAGCAGTACTTC
CASTLGHYEQYF
>TRBJ1-3|TRBV12-3/TRBV12-4|few|-
TGTGCCAGCAGTTTAGGCGGGACACTCTCTGGAAACACCATATATTTT
CASSLGGTLSGNTIYF
>TRBJ2-5|TRBV7-2|-|-
TGTGCCAGCAGCTTAGCCGCGGGGGCCCCAGAGACCCAGTACTTC
CASSLAAGAPETQYF
>TRBJ2-7|TRBV20-1|few|-
TGCAGTGCTAGAGATACGACCCACGAGCAGTACTTC
CSARDTTHEQYF
>TRBJ2-5|TRBV9|-|TRBD2
TGTGCCAGCAGCTCAGGGGCGGGGGGGCTAAGCCAAGAGACCCAGTACTTC
CASSSGAGGLSQETQYF
>TRBJ2-7|TRBV30|few|-
TGTGCCTGGAGAGATCGGGCCCCCTACGAGCAGTACTTC
CAWRDRAPYEQYF
>TRBJ2-7|TRBV5-1|many|-
TGCGCCAGCAGCTTGGGGCAGGTCTACGAGCAGTACTTC
CASSLGQVYEQYF
>TRBJ2-1|TRBV5-1|-|TRBD1
TGCGCCAGCAGGGGAGCCGGGACAGAGTACAATGAGCAGTTCTTC
CASRGAGTEYNEQFF
>TRBJ2-1|TRBV20-1|-|TRBD2
TGCAGTGCGTCGACTAGCGGGCCTCTCGATGAGCAGTTCTTC
CSASTSGPLDEQFF
>TRBJ1-2|TRBV12-3/TRBV12-4|many|-
TGTGCCAGCAAGGGAACGGACAGAAATTATGGCTACACCTTC
CASKGTDRNYGYTF
>TRBJ2-1|TRBV29-1|-|TRBD2
TGCAGCGTAGGACTAGCGGAAAATGAGCAGTTCTTC
CSVGLAENEQFF
>TRBJ2-7|TRBV5-1|-|-
TGCGCCAGCAGGCAGAGCTCCTACGAGCAGTACTTC
CASRQSSYEQYF
>TRBJ1-2|TRBV5-1|few|-
TGCGCCAGCAGCCCCCTGGAGAGGGACGGCTACACCTTC
CASSPLERDGYTF
>TRBJ2-1|TRBV5-1|few|-
TGCGCCAGCAGCTTGGGGCTGGGAGATGAGCAGTTCTTC
CASSLGLGDEQFF
>TRBJ2-7|TRBV5-1|few|-
TGCGCCAGCAGCGATGGCAGGCGGGGATACGAGCAGTACTTC
CASSDGRRGYEQYF
>TRBJ1-1|TRBV5-1|-|-
TGCGCCAGCAGCTCGCAGGGGATGAACACTGAAGCTTTCTTT
CASSSQGMNTEAFF
>TRBJ2-1|TRBV24-1|-|TRBD2
TGTGCCACCAGTGACGCGGGAGGGGACAATGAGCAGTTCTTC
CATSDAGGDNEQFF
>TRBJ2-1|TRBV24-1|-|-
TGTGCCACCAGTGCCGACGGTAACCTAAATGAGCAGTTCTTC
CATSADGNLNEQFF
>TRBJ1-2|TRBV20-1|-|TRBD1
TGCAGTGCGCCTCTTGGGACAGACTATGGCTACACCTTC
CSAPLGTDYGYTF
>TRBJ1-1|TRBV6-2/TRBV6-3|few|-
TGTGCCAGCAGTTACCTCCAGACGGGTTACGGAGCTTTCTTT
CASSYLQTGYGAFF
>TRBJ2-4|TRBV29-1|many|TRBD1
TGCAGCATCCTCACCCCCCAGGGGGCAGCCAAAAACATTCAGTACTTC
CSILTPQGAAKNIQYF
>TRBJ2-3|TRBV15|few|TRBD1
TGTGCCACCAGCAGGGGACAGGGAATAGATACGCAGTATTTT
CATSRGQGIDTQYF
>TRBJ2-3|TRBV11-2|many|TRBD2
TGTGCCAGCAGCTTAGACCCCCGGGGGGCAGATACGCAGTATTTT
CASSLDPRGADTQYF
>TRBJ2-1|TRBV20-1|few|-
TGCAGTGCTAGAGTACAGACAATCTCGGACGAGCAGTTCTTC
CSARVQTISDEQFF
>TRBJ2-3|TRBV28|-|-
TGTGCCAGCGGAAACTTAGATACTAGCACAGATACGCAGTATTTT
CASGNLDTSTDTQYF
>TRBJ1-1|TRBV27|many|-
TGTGCCAGCGGCCCCTTGGCAGGGGCTAAAAACACTGAAGCTTTCTTT
CASGPLAGAKNTEAFF
>TRBJ2-7|TRBV6-6|-|-
TGTGCCAGCAGCCAGGGGACACCCGGGGAGCAGTACTTC
CASSQGTPGEQYF
>TRBJ2-2|TRBV4-2|-|TRBD2
TGTGCCAGCAGCCAGACTAGCGGGGGGCCCAACACCGGGGAGCTGTTTTTT
CASSQTSGGPNTGELFF
>TRBJ1-6|TRBV12-3/TRBV12-4|few|TRBD1
TGTGCCAGCAGTTTTAGAACGGCAGGGGGGTTGCCCCTCCACTTT
CASSFRTAGGLPLHF
>TRBJ1-1|TRBV2|few|-
TGTGCCAGCAGCCATTCCATTGACCCTGAAGCTTTCTTT
CASSHSIDPEAFF
>TRBJ2-5|TRBV20-1|-|TRBD2
TGCAGTGCTAGCCGACAGGCTGCGGGAGGGACCCAGTACTTC
CSASRQAAGGTQYF
>TRBJ2-2|TRBV5-1|few|TRBD2
TGCGCCAGCAGCACTCAGGTCGGACTAGCGGGAGCTGGGGACACCGGGGAGCTGTTTTTT
CASSTQVGLAGAGDTGELFF
>TRBJ1-5|TRBV20-1|many|-
TGCAGTGCTAGAGTCCCGGGTCAGCCCCAGCATTTT
CSARVPGQPQHF
>TRBJ2-5|TRBV9|-|TRBD2
TGTGCCAGCAGCGGTAGCGGGGGGGCCCAAGAGACCCAGTACTTC
CASSGSGGAQETQYF
>TRBJ1-2|TRBV30|few|-
TGTGCCTGGAGTGTACGCGGGACCCTCGCGGGCTATGGCTACACCTTC
CAWSVRGTLAGYGYTF
>TRBJ2-1|TRBV3-1|-|-
TGTGCCAGCAGCCAAGATTTCGCAGGGTGGAATGAGCAGTTCTTC
CASSQDFAGWNEQFF
>TRBJ2-7|TRBV19|few|TRBD2
TGTGCCAGTAGTGAAGGGACTACCAGTTACGAGCAGTACTTC
CASSEGTTSYEQYF
>TRBJ2-5|TRBV4-1|few|TRBD2
TGCGCCAGCAGCCAAGGGACTAGCCGAGAGACCCAGTACTTC
CASSQGTSRETQYF
>TRBJ2-2|TRBV5-1|-|-
TGCGCCAGCAGCCCGGAACAGGGTTGGACCGGGGAGCTGTTTTTT
CASSPEQGWTGELFF
>TRBJ1-1|TRBV7-9|many|-
TGTGCCAGCAGTAAAGGCTCCTGGGCGTCGAACACTGAAGCTTTCTTT
CASSKGSWASNTEAFF
>TRBJ2-1|TRBV5-1|few|-
TGCGCCAGCAGCTTGGCCACAGGTCCGACCTACAATGAGCAGTTCTTC
CASSLATGPTYNEQFF
>TRBJ2-1|TRBV7-2|many|-
TGTGCCAGCAGCTTAGCGCAGGGATTGAGCGCCAATGAGCAGTTCTTC
CASSLAQGLSANEQFF
>TRBJ2-3|TRBV4-2|-|TRBD2
TGTGCCAGCAGCCAAGGGAGGGGGACACTAGCGGGGTCAGATACGCAGTATTTT
CASSQGRGTLAGSDTQYF
>TRBJ2-3|TRBV20-1|few|TRBD1
TGCAGTGCCGAACAGGGGGCAACAGATACGCAGTATTTT
CSAEQGATDTQYF
>TRBJ1-1|TRBV6-1|few|-
TGTGCCAGCAAACGGGAGGCGACTGAAGCTTTCTTT
CASKREATEAFF
>TRBJ1-4|TRBV29-1|many|-
TGCAGCGTCCTGGGGGGGGCTAAGGAAGAAAAACTGTTTTTT
CSVLGGAKEEKLFF
>TRBJ2-3|TRBV4-2|many|TRBD2
TGTGCCAGCAGCCAACGCACACTAGCGGGAGGCACAGATACGCAGTATTTT
CASSQRTLAGGTDTQYF
>TRBJ2-5|TRBV4-1|few|TRBD2
TGCGCCAGCAGCCCACTAGCGGGGGGCCAAGAGACCCAGTACTTC
CASSPLAGGQETQYF
>TRBJ2-7|TRBV20-1|-|-
TGCAGTGCGATAGGACAGGAGCGGGACTACGAGCAGTACTTC
CSAIGQERDYEQYF
>TRBJ2-2|TRBV4-1|-|-
TGCGCCAGCAGCCAAACAAGTTTGGGAACCGGGGAGCTGTTTTTT
CASSQTSLGTGELFF
>TRBJ2-7|TRBV5-1|-|TRBD1
TGCGCCAGCAGCTTGGTCGGGACAGGTCTATCCTACGAGCAGTACTTC
CASSLVGTGLSYEQYF